The 5 T cell receptor beta chains reported below all come from one sample, sequenced in a study of identical twins. TCRdb redid the calling of the 5' RACE reads with MiXCR, one entry per CDR3 protein. The sample carries some 570,000 distinct CDR3 sequences, 20% to 25% recorded once. These data were also filed under a second study, of yellow fever vaccine responses in identical twins.

What was sequenced was CD4+ T cells sorted from blood. All receptors come from a woman under 30 in good health.

This clonotype was seen a few times. This rearrangement joins TRBV4-2 to TRBJ2-2; 10 bases fit TRBD2. This CDR3 spans 17 amino acids. Per the germline V gene, CDR1 is LGHNA and CDR2 is YNFKEQ. V shed 4 bases and J 0 bases; nucleotides not matched to a gene: 5. CDR3 DNA: TGTGCCAGCAGCCTTTGGACTAGCGGATCGAACACCGGGGAGCTGTTTTTT. Residues: CASSLWTSGSNTGELFF.

This sequence joins TRBV12-3 or TRBV12-4 and TRBJ1-1, with D unresolved. This CDR3 spans 14 amino acids. Deletions cut 5 bases from V and 7 bases from J, with 17 bases between. The CDR3 region has the DNA TGTGCCAGCAGTCTGGACGCCGTTAGAGTTGAAGCTTTCTTT. This gives the protein CASSLDAVRVEAFF.

This chain uses TRBV12-3 or TRBV12-4 with TRBJ1-2; 8 nucleotides agree with TRBD1. CDR3 size: 13 residues. The V segment lost 4 bases and the J segment 4 bases; nucleotides outside the gene matches: 2. The CDR3 bases are TGTGCCAGCAGTTCAGGGGGCATCTATGGCTACACCTTC. It is translated as CASSSGGIYGYTF.

This chain joins TRBV29-1 and TRBJ2-3; no clear D gene. In germline, CDR1 is SQVTM, CDR2 ANQGSEA. The CDR3 contains 8 residues. V was cut by 3 bases and J by 8 bases, with 0 bases left in between. CDR3 in amino acids: CSVDTQYF. For the CDR3, the DNA is TGCAGCGTTGATACGCAGTATTTT.

This clonotype showed up just a few times. The chain links TRBV6-1 to TRBJ1-6; D may be TRBD1 (6 bases). CDR1 is MNHNS, CDR2 SASEGT, per germline. V gave up 7 bases and J gave up 4 bases, with 11 bases separating them. This CDR3 region has 14 residues. CDR3 bases: TGTGCCAGCATGGGGGCCGAGTATAATTCACCCCTCCACTTT. This gives the protein CASMGAEYNSPLHF.